The clone carrying this T cell receptor beta chain turned up a few times. These data originate in a study of shared T cell receptors in the human thymus. This table comes from immunoSEQ multiplex PCR, and its TCRdb copy is limited to in-frame clones, with some not included. Found here are over 450,000 clones, around three quarters of them singletons; the top ten hold 0.013%. Germline loops: CDR1 LGHNA, CDR2 YSLEER. The V segment lost 3 bases and the J segment 7 bases; nucleotides outside the gene matches: 3. The CDR3 spans 13 residues. These data were likewise used in another study, on human thymus T cells.

The sequence was collected from a boy younger than two with a congenital heart defect. Input material: thymocytes. This rearrangement joins TRBV4-3 to TRBJ1-2; 9 positions match TRBD1. DNA for the CDR3: TGCGCCAGCAGCCAGGACAGGGGAACTGGCTACACCTTC. Amino acids: CASSQDRGTGYTF.